Detailed here is one T cell receptor (beta chain). Its specificity is not known. The sample is drawn from a study of cytomegalovirus exposure and HLA in healthy donors. Vbeta (60) and Jbeta (13) primers were used in the PCR. Clones were read by immunoSEQ multiplex PCR, and TCRdb kept only the in-frame ones, dropping some. With tens of thousands of clones in the sample, the ten largest clones hold around 2.3%. Study-level results: Later, an analysis found that common viral pathogens appeared to be linked with several of the most significant clusters. CMV serostatus was the only immune exposure information that was available. Earlier analysis looked at TCR beta V segments, and most were productive about 87% or about 30% of the time.

Sequencing was carried out using PBMCs. This clonotype was sampled from a female donor in good health and CMV-seronegative.

The CDR3 region has the DNA TGTGCCACCAGCATCAGAAGGGGGGGAGCTTTCTTT. Encoded protein: CATSIRRGGAFF. The chain carries TRBV15 and TRBJ1-1, with TRBD1 as a possible D gene (6 bases). Germline V gene lookup returns CDR1 LNHNV and CDR2 YYDKDF (reference sequence). The CDR3 consists of 12 residues. V gave up 4 bases and J gave up 10 bases, with 13 bases separating them.